The 26 T cell receptor beta chains reported below all come from one sample, sequenced in a study of OX40 agonist ivuxolimab in advanced cancers. This table comes from immunoSEQ multiplex PCR, and its TCRdb copy is limited to in-frame clones, with some not included. The table lists approximately 70,000 clones, approximately 80% of them singletons. Sequences were derived from CD4+ or CD8+ T cells sorted from blood, sampled in a trial of the OX40 agonist ivuxolimab. The receptors were gathered from an adult with an advanced solid tumor such as melanoma, head and neck, liver or kidney cancer.

The chain has TRBV2 and TRBJ2-5; 11 bases are shared with TRBD2. With 4 bases clipped from V and 5 bases from J, the junction kept 6 bases outside the gene matches. CDR3 length: 15 residues. Looked up from germline, CDR1 is SNHLY and CDR2 is FYNNEI. CDR3 DNA sequence: TGTGCCAGCAGTGGCGCTAGCGGGGGGTCGGAGACCCAGTACTTC. Its protein is CASSGASGGSETQYF.

The V gene is TRBV4-1, the J gene TRBJ1-2, with D maybe TRBD1 (5 bases). The CDR3 contains 15 residues. CDR1 is MGHRA and CDR2 is YSYEKL in the germline V gene. V was pared by 1 base and J by 2 bases, with 11 bases between. The CDR3 sequence: CASSQGPGTNYGYTF. CDR3 bases: TGCGCCAGCAGCCAAGGGCCGGGGACCAACTATGGCTACACCTTC.

The chain combines TRBV5-1 with TRBJ2-2; TRBD2 might be the D (5 bases). CDR3 length equals 15 residues. Looked up from germline, CDR1 is SGHRS and CDR2 is YFSETQ. The germline V and J ends were trimmed by 6 bases and 0 bases, with 12 bases remaining between them. CDR3 coding DNA: TGCGCCAGCACCCCGGAGGTAGCGAACACCGGGGAGCTGTTTTTT. Its translation is CASTPEVANTGELFF.

This chain links TRBV4-3 with TRBJ2-2; D possibly corresponds to TRBD2 (6 bases). Germline V CDR1 and CDR2: LGHNA, YSLEER. CDR3 length equals 18 residues. V was shortened by 0 bases and J by 0 bases, with 14 bases between the two germline ends. This chain's CDR3 is CASSQDTVAGPNTGELFF. The CDR3 bases are TGCGCCAGCAGCCAAGATACGGTTGCGGGACCGAACACCGGGGAGCTGTTTTTT.

The chain uses TRBV5-5 and TRBJ1-2, with TRBD1 identical over 7 bases. V was clipped by 4 bases and J by 4 bases; unmatched bases: 4. Germline V gene data show CDR1 as SGHKS and CDR2 as YYEKEE (reference sequence). This CDR3 has 13 amino acids. CDR3 sequence: CASSIQGPYGYTF. Here the CDR3 DNA reads TGTGCCAGCAGCATACAGGGGCCCTATGGCTACACCTTC.

This chain uses TRBV2 with TRBJ2-1, with 10 bases identical to TRBD2. Germline-derived CDR1 and CDR2 are SNHLY and FYNNEI. The trim removed 7 bases at V and 7 bases at J, leaving 7 bases unmatched. This CDR3 region has 14 residues. The CDR3 DNA sequence: TGTGCCAGCAATCTAGCGGGAGACCCAAATGAGCAGTTCTTC. Translation: CASNLAGDPNEQFF.

The genes are TRBV7-2 and TRBJ2-1; 8 bases map to TRBD1. CDR1 and CDR2 (germline): SGHTA, FQGNSA. The CDR3 runs 14 residues. With V trimmed by 5 bases and J by 4 bases, 4 bases remained unmatched. CDR3 protein: CASSPGQGYNEQFF. CDR3 nucleotides: TGTGCCAGCAGCCCCGGACAGGGTTACAATGAGCAGTTCTTC.

The DNA for the CDR3 is TGTGCCAGCTCATCGGGACAGAGATACTACGAGCAGTACGTC. Its translation is CASSSGQRYYEQYV. This chain links TRBV18 with TRBJ2-7; 7 bases align to TRBD1. Per the germline V gene, CDR1 is KGHSH and CDR2 is LQKENI. The CDR3 is 14 amino acids. V lost 5 bases to trimming and J lost 3 bases; unmatched junction nucleotides: 7.

The V gene is TRBV19, the J gene TRBJ2-2; 7 bases align to TRBD2. The length of the CDR3 is 13 residues. V trimming: 5 bases; J trimming: 6 bases; junction bases outside the gene matches: 3. In germline, CDR1 is LNHDA, CDR2 SQIVND (reference sequence). CDR3 coding DNA: TGTGCCAGTAGTCCCCGGGGGGCCGGGGAGCTGTTTTTT. This encodes CASSPRGAGELFF.

This clone has more than one count but fewer than ten. The CDR3 protein is CASSPTPGLAGDPREETQYF. The CDR3 nucleotides read TGTGCCAGCAGCCCCACTCCAGGACTAGCGGGGGACCCTAGGGAAGAGACCCAGTACTTC. J is TRBJ2-5 and V is TRBV4-2; 13 positions agree with TRBD2. Unmatched junction bases numbered 17, after V lost 4 bases and J lost 3 bases. The CDR3 is 20 residues long. The V gene's germline CDR1 is LGHNA and CDR2 YNFKEQ.

This rearrangement joins TRBV5-8 to TRBJ1-3, with D unresolved. This CDR3 is 14 amino acids long. V was shortened by 0 bases and J by 6 bases, with 10 bases between the two germline ends. In germline, CDR1 is SGHTS, CDR2 YDEGEE. This CDR3 reads CASSLESGINTIYF. The CDR3 region has the DNA TGTGCCAGCAGCTTGGAGTCCGGGATAAACACCATATATTTT.

V gene TRBV7-9 combines with J gene TRBJ2-2, with 11 bases lining up with TRBD1. The germline CDR1 and CDR2 sequences are SEHNR and FQNEAQ (reference sequence). Losses at the gene ends were 11 bases for V and 6 bases for J; bases not matched to a gene: 11. The CDR3 totals 15 residues. The CDR3 spells CAPSGGQGAPGELFF. The CDR3 nucleotides are TGTGCCCCCTCAGGTGGACAGGGGGCTCCCGGGGAGCTGTTTTTT.

The rearrangement links TRBV6-6 to TRBJ1-5, with 7 bases fitting TRBD1. Germline lookup yields CDR1 MNHNY and CDR2 SVGAGI (reference sequence). The CDR3 is made up of 14 amino acids. J was trimmed by 3 bases and V by 6 bases; bases with no gene match: 5. As DNA, the CDR3 is TGTGCCAGCAGGCAGGGACAGCCCAATCAGCCCCAGCATTTT. Protein product: CASRQGQPNQPQHF.

This clone turned up a few times. The V call is TRBV6-5, the J call TRBJ1-6; TRBD1 matches 7 bases. The CDR3 runs 15 residues. V was clipped by 6 bases and J by 8 bases; unmatched bases: 10. CDR1 and CDR2 from the germline V gene are MNHEY and SVGAGI. CDR3 sequence: CASRRGLDGDSPLHF. DNA of the CDR3: TGTGCCAGCAGGAGGGGGCTTGACGGCGATTCACCCCTCCACTTT.

About this clone itself: Other nucleotide sequences in the sample specify the same CDR3. This chain joins TRBV10-2 and TRBJ2-2, with D tentatively TRBD1 or TRBD2 (5 bases each). The V gene lost 7 bases and the J gene lost 6 bases, with 15 bases spanning the gap. CDR3 length equals 14 residues. Germline assignment: CDR1 WSHSY and CDR2 SAAADI. The CDR3 region has the DNA TGCGCCAGCACCTGGGGTCGGGGCTCCGGGGAGCTGTTTTTT. Translating gives CASTWGRGSGELFF.

The chain links TRBV30 to TRBJ1-5, with TRBD1 matching 9 bases. The CDR3 totals 13 residues. Germline assignment: CDR1 GTSNPN and CDR2 SVGIG (reference sequence). Trimming removed 3 bases from V and 4 bases from J; junction bases left unmatched: 1. The CDR3 reads CAWSGTGNQPQHF. The CDR3 DNA is TGTGCCTGGAGCGGGACAGGGAATCAGCCCCAGCATTTT.

The chain couples TRBV4-1 to TRBJ2-5, with 7 bases matching TRBD2. This CDR3 comprises 16 residues. J lost 5 bases, V lost 0 bases, and 9 bases had no gene match. Germline CDR1 is MGHRA and CDR2 is YSYEKL. The CDR3 region has the DNA TGCGCCAGCAGCCAAGACGGGGACTACCCGGGGGAGACCCAGTACTTC. Protein sequence: CASSQDGDYPGETQYF.

The rearrangement links TRBV6-5 to TRBJ1-2; D is unresolved. Looked up from germline, CDR1 is MNHEY and CDR2 is SVGAGI. The CDR3 totals 14 residues. V was pared by 2 bases and J by 7 bases, with 14 bases between. CDR3 DNA sequence: TGTGCCAGCAGTTACGCGTCGGCTACTAGTGGCTACACCTTC. Protein sequence: CASSYASATSGYTF.

This clone was found a few times. The CDR3 protein is CASSHRAISTGTNSPLHF. The CDR3 bases are TGCGCCAGCAGTCATCGGGCTATATCGACAGGCACCAATTCACCCCTCCACTTT. This sequence joins TRBV5-1 and TRBJ1-6; possibly TRBD1 for D (6 bases). Trimming left V 5 bases short and J 7 bases short, with 25 bases between. The CDR3 covers 18 residues. The V gene's germline CDR1 is SGHRS and CDR2 YFSETQ. The entire variable domain, with the rest obtained from reference TRBV5-1 and TRBJ1-6, is as follows: KAGVTQTPRYLIKTRGQQVTLSCSPISGHRSVSWYQQTPGQGLQFLFEYFSETQRNKGNFPGRFSGRQFSNSRSEMNVSTLELGDSALYLCASSHRAISTGTNSPLHFGNGTRLTVT.

This rearrangement joins TRBV18 to TRBJ2-4, with 7 positions matching TRBD1. After removal of 2 bases from V and 9 bases from J, the junction contained 4 bases not matched to a gene. The CDR3 has 13 residues. Looked up from germline, CDR1 is KGHSH and CDR2 is LQKENI. CDR3 nucleotides: TGTGCCAGCTCACCAGGTGCAGGGGGCATTCAGTACTTC. Amino acid sequence: CASSPGAGGIQYF.

This clone was seen a handful of times. This chain connects TRBV18 to TRBJ1-6; the match to TRBD1 covers 7 bases. This CDR3 region has 14 residues. Germline trimming cut 4 bases from V and 9 bases from J; bases unmatched to any gene: 6. Germline CDR1 KGHSH, CDR2 LQKENI. The CDR3: CASSRDRESSPLHF. CDR3 DNA sequence: TGTGCCAGCTCACGAGACAGGGAAAGTTCACCCCTCCACTTT.

The chain couples TRBV21-1 to TRBJ1-1; no check of the table's D call, TRBD1, against the DNA was made. TRBV21-1 constitutes a pseudogene. The CDR3 is 17 amino acids. CDR3 coding DNA: TGTGCCAGCAGCAAAGAGGGTGAATCAGGGTCTGTACTGAGAGCTTTCTTT. Its protein is CASSKEGESGSVLRAFF.

The chain couples TRBV7-3 to TRBJ2-6, with D unclear. The CDR3 has 13 residues. The V end was cut by 4 bases, the J end by 4 bases, with 5 bases between. Germline CDR1 is SGHTA and CDR2 is FQGTGA. The CDR3 reads CASSSGGANVLTF. In DNA form, the CDR3 reads TGTGCCAGCAGCTCAGGAGGGGCCAACGTCCTGACTTTC.

V usage is TRBV7-9 and J usage is TRBJ1-5; D may be TRBD1 (5 bases). Germline V gene lookup returns CDR1 SEHNR and CDR2 FQNEAQ (reference sequence). Trimming removed 1 base from V and 6 bases from J, with 16 bases in between. CDR3 size: 16 residues. The CDR3 DNA reads as TGTGCCAGCAGCTTAGGATTGGGGGAACGGAGTCAGCCCCAGCATTTT. It translates to CASSLGLGERSQPQHF.

This chain joins TRBV5-1 and TRBJ1-3; the D is unclear. Trimming took 2 bases from V and 4 from J, leaving 1 base between them. The CDR3 loop spans 11 amino acids. The germline CDR1 and CDR2 sequences are SGHRS and YFSETQ. Here the CDR3 reads CASSFGNTIYF. CDR3 sequence (DNA): TGCGCCAGCAGCTTCGGAAACACCATATATTTT.

V usage is TRBV5-1 and J usage is TRBJ2-7; D is unclear. This CDR3 contains 10 residues. V shed 5 bases and J shed 5 bases, with 5 bases lying between them. The V gene's germline CDR1 is SGHRS and CDR2 YFSETQ. CDR3 sequence reads: CASRKDEQYV. CDR3 sequence (DNA): TGCGCCAGCAGAAAAGACGAGCAGTACGTC.